This entry lists 6 T cell receptor beta chains sequenced from one sample in a study of T cells in women clearing cervical HPV infection. Sequenced by immunoSEQ multiplex PCR; TCRdb stores in-frame clones only, minus some. In total, the table holds 31,000 or so clones. The sample consisted of blood buffy coat. The source of these receptors is a woman aged 18 to 75 with a cervical HPV16 infection that either progressed to CIN3+ or cleared (not recorded which).

For this clone: The sequenced fragment ends 3 residues before the CDR3 boundary, so the rest is inferred from the germline J gene. This chain joins TRBV7-9 and TRBJ2-2, with 9 bases fitting TRBD1. Germline assignment: CDR1 SEHNR and CDR2 FQNEAQ (reference sequence). The CDR3 contains 14 residues. The sequenced part of the CDR3 DNA is TGTGCCAGCAGCGCAGGACAGGGGAGTGAAAAG. It codes for CASSAGQGSEK. In full, the CDR3 reads CASSAGQGSEKLFF.

As to this clone: Coverage ceases 3 residues before the CDR3 finishes, and the germline J gene fills in the end. The J gene is TRBJ2-1, the V gene TRBV19; TRBD2 matches 9 bases. The V segment lost 3 bases and the J segment 0 bases; nucleotides outside the gene matches: 6. This CDR3 comprises 17 residues. The germline V gene has CDR1 LNHDA and CDR2 SQIVND (reference sequence). The CDR3 region is CASSIKGGRDSYNEQFF. The CDR3 bases that were read are TGTGCCAGTAGTATTAAAGGCGGGAGGGACTCCTACAATGAG.

On this clone: The read terminates 3 residues ahead of where the CDR3 ends, so the germline J gene completes it. This chain links TRBV7-3 with TRBJ1-1; possible D gene TRBD1, 5 bases. Germline V gene sequence: CDR1 SGHTA, CDR2 FQGTGA. This CDR3 is 13 amino acids long. V lost 5 bases and J lost 7, with 14 bases in between. CDR3 sequence reads: CASSLGHNDEAFF. The sequenced CDR3 bases are TGTGCCAGCAGCCTTGGACATAATGATGAA.

Worth noting for this clone: The read ends 3 residues before the CDR3 terminus; that terminus is restored from the germline J gene. The chain couples TRBV6-2 or TRBV6-3 to TRBJ2-5; 7 nucleotides align to TRBD1. Losses at the gene ends were 4 bases for V and 0 bases for J; bases not matched to a gene: 11. Germline V lookup: CDR1 MNHEY, CDR2 SVGEGT. The CDR3 runs 17 residues. CDR3 bases read: TGTGCCAGCAGTTCCTACGGTCCAGGGACAGACCAAGAGACC. This translates into CASSSYGPGTDQET. From start to end, the CDR3 is CASSSYGPGTDQETQYF.

The CDR3 spells CASSRGQAVVEPQHF. CDR3 DNA, as far as it was read: TGTGCCAGCAGCCGGGGACAGGCAGTAGTGGAACCC. The chain recombines TRBV7-9 with TRBJ1-5; 8 bases are shared with TRBD1. The CDR3 end falls 3 residues outside the read, so it is completed with the germline J gene. The germline gives CDR1 SEHNR, CDR2 FQNEAQ (reference sequence). CDR3 length: 15 residues. The whole variable domain, remainder taken from reference TRBV7-9 and TRBJ1-5, is DTGVSQNPRHKITKRGQNVTFRCDPISEHNRLYWYRQTLGQGPEFLTYFQNEAQLEKSRLLSDRFSAERPKGSFSTLEIQRTEQGDSAMYLCASSRGQAVVEPQHFGDGTRLSIL.

Worth noting for this clone: The CDR3 end is not reached by the read, which stops 3 residues before it; the germline J gene fills it in. This sequence joins TRBV28 and TRBJ2-7, with 10 bases that match TRBD1. Germline lookup yields CDR1 MDHEN and CDR2 SYDVKM. V lost 4 bases and J lost 3; bases outside the gene matches: 6. This CDR3 comprises 15 residues. The CDR3 is CASSSRTGGGYEQYF. The part of the CDR3 DNA that was read is TGTGCCAGCAGTTCGAGGACAGGGGGGGGCTACGAG.